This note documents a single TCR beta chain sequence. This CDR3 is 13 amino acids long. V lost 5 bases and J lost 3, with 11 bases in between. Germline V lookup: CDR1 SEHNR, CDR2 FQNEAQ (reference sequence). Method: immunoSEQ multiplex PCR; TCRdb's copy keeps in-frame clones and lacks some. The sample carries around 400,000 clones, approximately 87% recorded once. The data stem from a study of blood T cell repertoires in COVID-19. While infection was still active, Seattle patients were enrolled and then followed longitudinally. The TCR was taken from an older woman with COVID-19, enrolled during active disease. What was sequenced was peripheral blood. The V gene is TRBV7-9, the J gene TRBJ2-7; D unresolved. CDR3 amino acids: CASSSYLLYEQYF. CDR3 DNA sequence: TGTGCCAGCAGCAGCTACCTACTCTACGAGCAGTACTTC.